The TCR beta chain under discussion was sequenced for a study of T cell responses to AZD1222 COVID-19 vaccine. Study-level results: Dominant at 160-218 and 743-854, vaccine-associated CD4 TCRs also spanned spike. No repertoire was sampled before or during the peak T cell response, only after it. Spike-specific TCR breadth and depth grew following two AZD1222 doses. The donor group comprised mostly white British people and more females; the analysis possibly underestimated clonal diversity.

Germline CDR1 reads SGHRS; CDR2 reads YFSETQ. Trimming removed 0 bases from V and 10 bases from J, with 17 bases in between. There are 15 residues in the CDR3. The protocol was immunoSEQ multiplex PCR, while the TCRdb copy is restricted to in-frame clones and leaves out a portion. The sample shows 90,000 to 120,000 clones, around 90% of them seen only once. Remarks on this clone: Its antigen is still unknown.

The rearrangement joins TRBV5-1 to TRBJ2-1, with D uncertain. The specimen was peripheral blood, collected 28 days after the second AZD1222 dose. This clonotype was obtained from an adult who received the AZD1222 COVID-19 vaccine. The CDR3 spells CASSLGTQRDGEQFF. In DNA, the CDR3 is TGCGCCAGCAGCTTGGGCACCCAAAGGGATGGGGAGCAGTTCTTC.